One and the same sample provided the 12 T cell receptor beta chains below, sequenced in a study of blood T cell repertoires in COVID-19 (dated by TCRdb to the early 2020s). Library construction relied on the immunoSEQ multiplex PCR assay. This is the immuneACCESS table as TCRdb keeps it, with only in-frame sequences that have V and J called. A part of the clones is gone; compared with another copy, unresolved V genes explain less than half, and the rest is unexplained. For this sample the table gives tens of thousands of clones, of which about 86% were detected only once. Approximately 17% of the sample comes from the top ten. The sequencing sample was made of peripheral blood. These receptors were obtained from a man at least 80 years old in a cohort sampled during active COVID-19.

This chain connects TRBV4-1 to TRBJ2-3; tentatively, D is TRBD2 (7 bases). V was pared by 1 base and J by 4 bases, with 12 bases between. The CDR3 has 15 amino acids. Germline lookup yields CDR1 MGHRA and CDR2 YSYEKL. As DNA, the CDR3 is TGCGCCAGCAGCCAAGGTGGCGGGGGCTCAGATACGCAGTATTTT. It encodes CASSQGGGGSDTQYF.

The rearrangement joins TRBV6-6 to TRBJ1-2, with D hard to call. The CDR3 is made up of 14 amino acids. Trimming pared 1 base from V and 6 bases from J, leaving 12 bases between. The germline gives CDR1 MNHNY, CDR2 SVGAGI (reference sequence). CDR3 bases: TGTGCCAGCAGTTACTTCCCCGGGGATGATGGCTACACCTTC. Translating gives CASSYFPGDDGYTF.

The chain carries TRBV3-1 (or the pseudogene TRBV3-2) and TRBJ1-5; 7 nucleotides match TRBD1. Germline loops: CDR1 LGHDT, CDR2 YNNKEL (reference sequence). V lost 10 bases, J lost 2 bases, and 2 bases stayed unmatched. This CDR3 comprises 12 residues. This CDR3 reads CAIGQGNQPQHF. In nucleotides, the CDR3 is TGTGCCATCGGACAGGGCAATCAGCCCCAGCATTTT.

V and J are TRBV6-5 and TRBJ1-1; no firm D call. V shed 2 bases and J shed 0 bases, with 10 bases lying between them. Germline assignment: CDR1 MNHEY and CDR2 SVGAGI. This CDR3 contains 15 residues. The CDR3 sequence: CASSYNGAMNTEAFF. The DNA of the CDR3 is TGTGCCAGCAGTTACAACGGAGCCATGAACACTGAAGCTTTCTTT.

The chain joins TRBV6-5 to TRBJ2-5; 9 bases fit TRBD1. Germline loops: CDR1 MNHEY, CDR2 SVGAGI. The V and J ends lost 7 bases and 4 bases, in that order; junction bases with no gene match: 7. This CDR3 contains 14 residues. CDR3 sequence: CASTARTGVETQYF. The CDR3 region has the DNA TGTGCCAGCACTGCTCGGACAGGGGTAGAGACCCAGTACTTC.

This sequence joins TRBV4-3 and TRBJ1-4; D not certain. The CDR3 sequence is 18 residues long. V was shortened by 0 bases and J by 5 bases, with 19 bases between the two germline ends. Germline V CDR1 and CDR2: LGHNA, YSLEER. The CDR3, as DNA: TGCGCCAGCAGCCAAGACTACCTGGGCACGAGTGTCAATGAAAAACTGTTTTTT. Its translation is CASSQDYLGTSVNEKLFF.

This chain uses TRBV10-3 with TRBJ2-7; 8 bases map to TRBD1. J gave up 2 bases and V 10 bases, and 10 bases lay outside the gene matches. The length of the CDR3 is 14 residues. Germline CDR1 is ENHRY and CDR2 is SYGVKD. Here the CDR3 reads CATLPGTGTYEQYV. Here the CDR3 DNA reads TGTGCCACCCTACCCGGGACAGGCACCTACGAGCAGTACGTC.

The CDR3, as DNA: TGTGCCAGTAGTATTGGGGGACAAGGCTTTAATTCACCCCTCCACTTT. Translation gives CASSIGGQGFNSPLHF. J is TRBJ1-6 and V is TRBV19; tentative D call: TRBD1 (6 bases). V was trimmed by 3 bases and J by 6 bases, leaving 15 bases between them. The germline gives CDR1 LNHDA, CDR2 SQIVND (reference sequence). The CDR3 runs to 16 residues.

This chain links TRBV7-5 with TRBJ1-4; the table gives TRBD1 as D, unverified against the DNA. TRBV7-5 is designated a pseudogene. The CDR3 extends over 16 amino acids. CDR3 bases: TGTGTCAGAAGCTCTCTCTGCAGGGGAGCTAATGAAAAACTGTTTTTT. Translated, it gives CVRSSLCRGANEKLFF.

The V gene is TRBV3-1 (or the pseudogene TRBV3-2), the J gene TRBJ2-3; TRBD2 might be the D (6 bases). The CDR3 has 14 amino acids. Germline CDR1 reads LGHDT; CDR2 reads YNNKEL (reference sequence). V dropped 6 bases and J dropped 2 bases, with 12 bases sitting between them. The CDR3 sequence is CASRGRDSTDTQYF. The CDR3 DNA reads as TGTGCCAGCAGGGGGCGGGACTCCACAGATACGCAGTATTTT.

The V and J genes are TRBV12-3 or TRBV12-4 and TRBJ2-7; 7 bases agree with TRBD1. The trim removed 5 bases at V and 6 bases at J, leaving 4 bases unmatched. This CDR3 comprises 12 residues. The CDR3 DNA is TGTGCCAGCAGTGGAGACAGGGCCGAGCAGTACGTC. Residues: CASSGDRAEQYV.

The chain uses TRBV7-2 and TRBJ1-5; D possibly corresponds to TRBD1 (5 bases). Trimming took 6 bases from V and 6 from J, leaving 21 bases between them. The germline gives CDR1 SGHTA, CDR2 FQGNSA. The CDR3 length is 16 residues. The CDR3: CASRYNSAGPGQPQHF. As DNA, the CDR3 is TGTGCCAGCAGGTATAATAGCGCGGGGCCCGGTCAGCCCCAGCATTTT.